The 5 T cell receptor beta chains in this list originate from one sample, sequenced in a study of technical replicates of blood from several donors. Repertoires were generated with immunoSEQ multiplex PCR, while TCRdb's copy carries only in-frame clones and drops some. Of approximately 44,000 clones listed, almost 97% are singletons. The sample was T cells isolated from PBMCs. These receptors were collected from a human donor in good health.

The rearrangement uses TRBV7-9 and TRBJ1-1, with D unclear. Trimming removed 11 bases from V and 3 bases from J, with 13 bases in between. CDR3 length: 12 residues. CDR1 is SEHNR, CDR2 FQNEAQ, per germline (reference sequence). The chain's CDR3 is CAAEVYDTEAFF. CDR3 nucleotide sequence: TGTGCCGCGGAGGTGTATGACACTGAAGCTTTCTTT.

On this clone: Germline and junction disagree at one end, which may indicate a read error. The V call is TRBV7-7, the J call TRBJ2-3; 11 bases are shared with TRBD2. Germline V gives CDR1 SSHAT, CDR2 FNYEAQ (reference sequence). CDR3 length equals 14 residues. The CDR3 spells CASSLGLAGDTQYF. The CDR3 coding sequence is TGTGCTAGCAGCTTAGGACTAGCGGGAGATACGCAGTATTTT. The full variable domain, in which reference TRBV7-7 and TRBJ2-3 provide the parts outside the CDR3, is GAGVSQSPRYKVTKRGQDVTLRCDPISSHATLYWYQQALGQGPEFLTYFNYEAQPDKSGLPSDRFSAERPEGSISTLTIQRTEQRDSAMYRCASSLGLAGDTQYFGPGTRLTVL.

The genes are TRBV7-3 and TRBJ2-7, with 7 bases matching TRBD2. Germline loops: CDR1 SGHTA, CDR2 FQGTGA. V lost 5 bases to trimming and J lost 3 bases; unmatched junction nucleotides: 10. CDR3 size: 15 residues. Here the CDR3 reads CASSPSATSIYEQYF. As DNA, the CDR3 is TGTGCCAGCAGCCCCAGCGCGACTAGCATCTACGAGCAGTACTTC.

The rearrangement links TRBV28 to TRBJ2-1; D is possibly TRBD1 (6 bases). The CDR3 is 12 residues long. V shed 6 bases and J shed 5 bases, with 8 bases lying between them. CDR1 and CDR2 (germline): MDHEN, SYDVKM. The CDR3 loop is CASSRDNNEQFF. The DNA of the CDR3 is TGTGCCAGCAGCCGGGACAACAATGAGCAGTTCTTC.

The chain carries TRBV5-1 and TRBJ2-7, with TRBD1 matching over 7 bases. V shed 6 bases and J 0 bases; nucleotides not matched to a gene: 9. The CDR3 totals 15 residues. CDR1 is SGHRS and CDR2 is YFSETQ in the germline V gene. The CDR3 is CASTRSRDSSYEQYF. The DNA of the CDR3 is TGCGCCAGCACCAGGAGCCGGGACAGCTCCTACGAGCAGTACTTC.